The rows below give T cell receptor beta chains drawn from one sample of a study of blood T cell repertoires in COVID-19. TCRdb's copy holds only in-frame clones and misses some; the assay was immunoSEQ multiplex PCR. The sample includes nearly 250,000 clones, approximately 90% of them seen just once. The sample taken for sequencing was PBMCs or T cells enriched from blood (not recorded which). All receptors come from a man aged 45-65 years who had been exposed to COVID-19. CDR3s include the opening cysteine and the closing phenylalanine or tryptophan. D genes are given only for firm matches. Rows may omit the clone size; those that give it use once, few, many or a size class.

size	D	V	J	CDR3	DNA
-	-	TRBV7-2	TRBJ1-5	CASSPRDYQPQHF	TGTGCCAGCAGCCCCAGGGATTATCAGCCCCAGCATTTT
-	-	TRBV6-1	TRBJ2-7	CASSGLGQRVVGEQYF	TGTGCCAGCAGTGGGTTGGGACAGCGGGTAGTGGGAGAGCAGTACTTC
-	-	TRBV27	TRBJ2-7	CASSLSSRPQGNQYF	TGTGCCAGCAGTTTATCGTCGCGACCTCAGGGGAACCAGTACTTC
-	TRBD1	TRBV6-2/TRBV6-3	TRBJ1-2	CASSPRTGGGSAYGYTF	TGTGCCAGCAGCCCTAGGACAGGGGGTGGGTCTGCCTATGGCTACACCTTC
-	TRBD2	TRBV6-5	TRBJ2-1	CASSSGLAGGEQFF	TGTGCCAGCAGTTCGGGACTAGCGGGAGGTGAGCAGTTCTTC
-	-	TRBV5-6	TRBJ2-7	CASSLGVGGFRAYEQYF	TGTGCCAGCAGCTTGGGGGTTGGGGGCTTTAGGGCCTACGAGCAGTACTTC
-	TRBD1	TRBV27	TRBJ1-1	CASSMGTGGKQAFF	TGTGCCAGCAGTATGGGTACAGGGGGTAAACAAGCTTTCTTT
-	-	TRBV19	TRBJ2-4	CASSTDKQLAKNIQYF	TGTGCCAGTAGTACCGACAAACAGCTAGCCAAAAACATTCAGTACTTC
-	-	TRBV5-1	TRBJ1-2	CASSLSGGPNYGYTF	TGCGCCAGCAGCTTGTCGGGGGGGCCCAACTATGGCTACACCTTC
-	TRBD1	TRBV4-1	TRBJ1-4	CASSPGQFNEKLFF	TGCGCCAGCAGCCCGGGACAGTTTAATGAAAAACTGTTTTTT
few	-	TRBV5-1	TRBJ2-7	CASSVFTGGASYEQYF	TGCGCCAGCAGCGTATTTACAGGGGGGGCCTCCTACGAGCAGTACTTC
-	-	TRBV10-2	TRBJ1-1	CASSPSLNTEAFF	TGCGCCAGCAGTCCTAGCTTGAACACTGAAGCTTTCTTT
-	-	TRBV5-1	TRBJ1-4	CASSLDSNEKLFF	TGCGCCAGCAGCTTGGACTCTAATGAAAAACTGTTTTTT
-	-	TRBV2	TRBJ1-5	CASKFGWGVPQHF	TGTGCCAGCAAATTCGGGTGGGGGGTACCCCAGCATTTT
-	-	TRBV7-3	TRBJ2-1	CASSPPGNEQFF	TGTGCCAGCAGCCCCCCCGGCAATGAGCAGTTCTTC
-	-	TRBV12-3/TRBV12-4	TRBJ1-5	CASSQGNQPQHF	TGTGCCAGCAGCCAGGGTAATCAGCCCCAGCATTTT
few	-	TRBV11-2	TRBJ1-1	CAISRRDTEAFF	TGTGCCATATCAAGGAGGGACACTGAAGCTTTCTTT
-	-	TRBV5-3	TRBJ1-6	CARSFRLRGGPPLHF	TGTGCCAGAAGCTTTAGGCTCCGGGGGGGTCCACCCCTCCACTTT
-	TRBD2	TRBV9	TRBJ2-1	CAPLPKREVYNEQFF	TGTGCCCCCTTACCTAAGCGGGAGGTCTACAATGAGCAGTTCTTC
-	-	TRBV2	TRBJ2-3	CASTITGSTDTQYF	TGTGCCAGCACCATAACTGGTAGCACAGATACGCAGTATTTT
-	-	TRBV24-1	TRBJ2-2	CATGQANTGELFF	TGTGCCACCGGACAAGCGAACACCGGGGAGCTGTTTTTT
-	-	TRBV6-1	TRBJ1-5	CASSEGSSNQPQHF	TGTGCCAGCAGTGAAGGCAGTTCCAATCAGCCCCAGCATTTT
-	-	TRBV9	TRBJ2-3	CASSVTFTDTQYF	TGTGCCAGCAGCGTCACTTTCACAGATACGCAGTATTTT
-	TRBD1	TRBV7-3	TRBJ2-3	CASSFDRVRDTQYF	TGTGCCAGCAGTTTCGACAGGGTCAGGGATACGCAGTATTTT
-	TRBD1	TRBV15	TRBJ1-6	CATSRDRQGGSPLHF	TGTGCCACCAGCAGAGATCGACAGGGTGGTTCACCCCTCCACTTT
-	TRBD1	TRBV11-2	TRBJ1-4	CASSLGQGGEKLFF	TGTGCCAGCAGCTTGGGACAGGGGGGTGAAAAACTGTTTTTT
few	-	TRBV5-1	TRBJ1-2	CASSLAGGGDYGYTF	TGCGCCAGCAGCTTGGCAGGCGGGGGCGATTATGGCTACACCTTC
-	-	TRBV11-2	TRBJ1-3	CASSLEAFLRSGNTIYF	TGTGCCAGCAGCTTAGAAGCATTCCTACGCTCTGGAAACACCATATATTTT
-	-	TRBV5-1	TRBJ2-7	CASSFSNRDYEQYF	TGCGCCAGCAGCTTTAGTAACAGGGACTACGAGCAGTACTTC